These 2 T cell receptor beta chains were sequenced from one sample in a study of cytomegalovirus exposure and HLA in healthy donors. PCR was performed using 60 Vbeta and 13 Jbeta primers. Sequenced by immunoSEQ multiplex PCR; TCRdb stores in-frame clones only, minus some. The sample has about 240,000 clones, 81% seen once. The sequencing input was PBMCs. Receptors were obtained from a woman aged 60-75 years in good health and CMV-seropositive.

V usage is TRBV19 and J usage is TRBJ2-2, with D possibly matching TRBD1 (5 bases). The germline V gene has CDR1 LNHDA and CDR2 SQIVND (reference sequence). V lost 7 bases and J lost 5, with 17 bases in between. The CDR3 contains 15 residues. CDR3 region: CASKGKGIGTGELFF. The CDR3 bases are TGTGCCAGTAAGGGGAAGGGGATAGGGACCGGGGAGCTGTTTTTT.

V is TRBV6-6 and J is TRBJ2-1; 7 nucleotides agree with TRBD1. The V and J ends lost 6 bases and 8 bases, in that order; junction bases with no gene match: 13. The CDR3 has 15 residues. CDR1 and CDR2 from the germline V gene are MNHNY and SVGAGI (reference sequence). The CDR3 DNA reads TGTGCCAGCAGCCCAGGACAGGCGGATGTGGATGAGCAGTTCTTC. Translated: CASSPGQADVDEQFF.